A selection of T cell receptor beta chains follows, all from one sample in a study of glioma-infiltrating T cells. TCRdb reanalysed the multiplex PCR reads using MiXCR and keeps one entry per CDR3 protein. The table lists a few hundred thousand distinct CDR3 sequences, around 45% of them singletons. Material: glioma tissue, nonneoplastic brain tissue, or PBMCs (not recorded which). Receptors originate from a human donor with low-grade glioma or glioblastoma, undergoing nonglioma brain surgery, or in good health (not recorded which). The CDR3 runs from the conserved cysteine through the conserved F or W. Each record gives: D gene, clone size, J gene, V gene, CDR3 protein, CDR3 DNA. The D gene is left open where the match is weak. Clone size is given for some rows only: seen once, a few or many times, or a class if the clone is expanded.

D gene: TRBD2
clone size: -
J gene: TRBJ2-7
V gene: TRBV7-2
CDR3 protein: CASSLAQQGGRTNYEQYF
CDR3 DNA: TGTGCCAGCAGCTTAGCGCAGCAGGGCGGGAGGACCAACTACGAGCAGTACTTC

D gene: TRBD1
clone size: -
J gene: TRBJ1-1
V gene: TRBV27
CDR3 protein: CASSPGQGASPEAFF
CDR3 DNA: TGTGCCAGCAGCCCGGGACAGGGGGCGTCGCCTGAAGCTTTCTTT

D gene: TRBD2
clone size: -
J gene: TRBJ2-1
V gene: TRBV18
CDR3 protein: CASSPGTSGRMGQFF
CDR3 DNA: TGTGCCAGCTCACCAGGGACTAGCGGAAGGATGGGGCAGTTCTTC

D gene: -
clone size: many
J gene: TRBJ2-3
V gene: TRBV28
CDR3 protein: CASYARDSLTDTQYF
CDR3 DNA: TGTGCCAGCTACGCCCGGGACTCTCTCACAGATACGCAGTATTTT

D gene: TRBD1
clone size: -
J gene: TRBJ2-4
V gene: TRBV6-1
CDR3 protein: CASSTTGNRNIQYF
CDR3 DNA: TGTGCCAGCAGTACGACAGGGAACCGAAACATTCAGTACTTC

D gene: TRBD2
clone size: few
J gene: TRBJ2-2
V gene: TRBV6-1
CDR3 protein: CASSPGLAGGPYTGELFF
CDR3 DNA: TGTGCCAGCAGCCCGGGACTAGCGGGAGGGCCGTACACCGGGGAGCTGTTTTTT

D gene: -
clone size: many
J gene: TRBJ1-5
V gene: TRBV7-2
CDR3 protein: CASSLSGAQPQHF
CDR3 DNA: TGTGCCAGCAGCTTATCAGGGGCTCAGCCCCAGCATTTT

D gene: -
clone size: -
J gene: TRBJ2-2
V gene: TRBV6-1
CDR3 protein: CASSYTANAGELFF
CDR3 DNA: TGTGCCAGCAGTTATACAGCGAACGCCGGGGAGCTGTTTTTT

D gene: TRBD2
clone size: -
J gene: TRBJ2-5
V gene: TRBV5-1
CDR3 protein: CASSLTSGSLETQYF
CDR3 DNA: TGCGCCAGCAGCCTGACTAGCGGGAGTTTAGAGACACAGTACTTC

D gene: -
clone size: many
J gene: TRBJ1-1
V gene: TRBV20-1
CDR3 protein: CSARGLEIMNTEAFF
CDR3 DNA: TGCAGTGCTAGAGGGCTAGAGATCATGAACACTGAAGCTTTCTTT

D gene: -
clone size: many
J gene: TRBJ2-1
V gene: TRBV27
CDR3 protein: CASSLTASSYNEQFF
CDR3 DNA: TGTGCCAGCAGTTTGACAGCGAGCTCCTACAATGAGCAGTTCTTC

D gene: TRBD1
clone size: few
J gene: TRBJ2-1
V gene: TRBV7-2
CDR3 protein: CASSPTGGGGSYNEQFF
CDR3 DNA: TGTGCCAGCAGCCCGACAGGGGGCGGGGGCTCCTACAATGAGCAGTTCTTC

D gene: TRBD2
clone size: many
J gene: TRBJ2-7
V gene: TRBV6-2/TRBV6-3
CDR3 protein: CASSSPASLTSGVYEQYF
CDR3 DNA: TGTGCCAGCAGTTCACCAGCCTCTTTGACTAGCGGGGTCTACGAGCAGTACTTC

D gene: TRBD1
clone size: -
J gene: TRBJ2-7
V gene: TRBV10-3
CDR3 protein: CAISVLQGPTYEQYF
CDR3 DNA: TGTGCCATCTCGGTGTTACAGGGGCCCACCTACGAGCAGTACTTC

D gene: TRBD2
clone size: many
J gene: TRBJ2-3
V gene: TRBV10-3
CDR3 protein: CAISENVAGGTTDTQYF
CDR3 DNA: TGTGCCATCAGTGAAAACGTGGCGGGAGGGACAACAGATACGCAGTATTTT